A selection of T cell receptor beta chains follows, all from one sample in a study of cytomegalovirus exposure and HLA in healthy donors. Sequenced by immunoSEQ multiplex PCR; TCRdb stores in-frame clones only, minus some. The sample contains 80,000 or so clones, under 70% of which appear only once. Sequencing input: PBMCs. The receptors come from a man under 40 in good health and CMV-seropositive. Each CDR3 is given with its conserved first and last residue. The D gene is left open where the match is weak. Some rows mark clone size as missing; the rest say once, few, many or name a class of expanded clone.

v_gene	j_gene	d_gene	abundance	CDR3nt	CDR3aa
TRBV6-5	TRBJ2-7	.	few	TGTGCCAGCAGTTACTTAGGACACGACCTCTACGAGCAGTACTTC	CASSYLGHDLYEQYF
TRBV2	TRBJ2-1	TRBD2	.	TGTGCCAGCACGTATACTAGCGGGAGTAAGAATGAGCAGTTCTTC	CASTYTSGSKNEQFF
TRBV6-6	TRBJ2-5	.	.	TGTGCCAGCAGGCGACTAGTCTCAGAGACCCAGTACTTC	CASRRLVSETQYF
TRBV4-3	TRBJ2-1	TRBD2	.	TGCGCCAGCAGCAGAACTAGCGCCCTGAGCTCCTACAATGAGCAGTTCTTC	CASSRTSALSSYNEQFF
TRBV2	TRBJ2-7	TRBD2	.	TGTGCCAGCAGGGGGCCTAGCGGGGGGACAGAGCAGTACTTC	CASRGPSGGTEQYF
TRBV9	TRBJ1-3	.	.	TGTGCCAGCAGCTCGTTCGGGGGGGAATCTGGAAACACCATATATTTT	CASSSFGGESGNTIYF
TRBV2	TRBJ1-5	.	.	TGTGCCAGCAGCCCTAGCGGGGGGGCTGGGCAGCCCCAGCATTTT	CASSPSGGAGQPQHF
TRBV27	TRBJ2-5	.	.	TGTGCCAGCAGTCCGCGAGGGTACCAAGAGACCCAGTACTTC	CASSPRGYQETQYF
TRBV10-3	TRBJ1-1	TRBD1	.	TGTGCCATCACCCCGGACAGGGAGAAGTACACTGAAGCTTTCTTT	CAITPDREKYTEAFF
TRBV7-3	TRBJ2-7	TRBD2	.	TGTGCCAGCAGCTTGGGGCTAGCGGGAGGCGAGCAGTACTTC	CASSLGLAGGEQYF
TRBV9	TRBJ2-3	.	.	TGTGCCAGCAGCGTAGGGGGTCGGGGGACAGATACGCAGTATTTT	CASSVGGRGTDTQYF
TRBV29-1	TRBJ2-1	.	.	TGCAGCGTTCGCCGGGGAAGCTCCTACAATGAGCAGTTCTTC	CSVRRGSSYNEQFF
TRBV28	TRBJ2-7	TRBD1	few	TGTGCCAGCAGGACAGGGGGGGCCTACGAGCAGTACTTC	CASRTGGAYEQYF
TRBV10-3	TRBJ2-7	.	.	TGTGCCATCAGTGTTGGGTTGAGGGACTACGAGCAGTACTTC	CAISVGLRDYEQYF
TRBV7-2	TRBJ1-5	.	.	TGTGCCAGCAGCTTAGGGTATCAGATTCAGCCCCAGCATTTT	CASSLGYQIQPQHF
TRBV2	TRBJ2-1	TRBD2	once	TGTGCCAGCAGTGGGAGCGGGGCGGAGCAGTTCTTC	CASSGSGAEQFF
TRBV5-1	TRBJ2-2	TRBD1	few	TGCGCCAGCAGCTTGAAGGGGGCGCTCACCGGGGAGCTGTTTTTT	CASSLKGALTGELFF
TRBV2	TRBJ2-7	.	.	TGTGCCAGCTGGGCAGGGGTTAGGGAGCAGTACTTC	CASWAGVREQYF